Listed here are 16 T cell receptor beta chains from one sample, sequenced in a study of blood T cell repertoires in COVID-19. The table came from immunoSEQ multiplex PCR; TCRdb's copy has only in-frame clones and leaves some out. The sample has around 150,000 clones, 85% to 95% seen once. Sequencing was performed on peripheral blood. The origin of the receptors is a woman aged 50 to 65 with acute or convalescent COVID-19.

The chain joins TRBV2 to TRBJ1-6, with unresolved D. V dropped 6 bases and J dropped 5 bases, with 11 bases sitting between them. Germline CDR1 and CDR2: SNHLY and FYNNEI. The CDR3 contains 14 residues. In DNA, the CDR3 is TGTGCCAGCAGCGGTACAGTCAATAATTCACCCCTCCACTTT. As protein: CASSGTVNNSPLHF.

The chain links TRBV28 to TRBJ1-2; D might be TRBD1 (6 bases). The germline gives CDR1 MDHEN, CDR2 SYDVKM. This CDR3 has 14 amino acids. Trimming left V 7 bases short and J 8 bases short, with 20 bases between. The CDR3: CASITGIRRSGYTF. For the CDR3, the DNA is TGTGCCAGCATTACAGGGATTCGTCGATCGGGCTACACCTTC.

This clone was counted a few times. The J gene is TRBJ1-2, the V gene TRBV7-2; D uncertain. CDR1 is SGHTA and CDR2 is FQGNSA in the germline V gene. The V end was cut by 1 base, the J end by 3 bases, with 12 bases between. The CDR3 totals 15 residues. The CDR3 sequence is CASSLDLRGYYGYTF. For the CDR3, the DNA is TGTGCCAGCAGCTTAGATCTACGGGGTTACTATGGCTACACCTTC.

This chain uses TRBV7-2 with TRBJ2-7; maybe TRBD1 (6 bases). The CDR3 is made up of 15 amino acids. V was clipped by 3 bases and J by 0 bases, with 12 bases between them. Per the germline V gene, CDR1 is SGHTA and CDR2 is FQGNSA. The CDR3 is CASSFGTRSSYEQYF. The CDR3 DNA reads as TGTGCCAGCAGCTTCGGGACACGGAGCTCCTACGAGCAGTACTTC.

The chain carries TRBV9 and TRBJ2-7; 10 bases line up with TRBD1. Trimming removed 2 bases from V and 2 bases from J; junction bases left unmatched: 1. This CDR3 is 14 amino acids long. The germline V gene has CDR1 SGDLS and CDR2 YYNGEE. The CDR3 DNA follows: TGTGCCAGCAGCGTTGGGACAGGGGCCTACGAGCAGTACTTC. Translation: CASSVGTGAYEQYF.

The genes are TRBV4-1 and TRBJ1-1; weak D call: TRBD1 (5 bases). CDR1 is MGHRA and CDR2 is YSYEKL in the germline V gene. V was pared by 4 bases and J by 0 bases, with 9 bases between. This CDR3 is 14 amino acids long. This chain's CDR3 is CASSPGDMNTEAFF. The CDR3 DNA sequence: TGCGCCAGCAGCCCGGGGGATATGAACACTGAAGCTTTCTTT.

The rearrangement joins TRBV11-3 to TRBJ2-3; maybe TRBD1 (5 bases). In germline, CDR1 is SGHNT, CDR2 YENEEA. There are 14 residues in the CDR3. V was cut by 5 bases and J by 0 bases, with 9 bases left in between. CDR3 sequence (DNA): TGTGCCAGCAGCCCTCCAGGGAGCACAGATACGCAGTATTTT. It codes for CASSPPGSTDTQYF. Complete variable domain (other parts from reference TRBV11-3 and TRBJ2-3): EAGVVQSPRYKIIEKKQPVAFWCNPISGHNTLYWYLQNLGQGPELLIRYENEEAVDDSQLPKDRFSAERLKGVDSTLKIQPAELGDSAVYLCASSPPGSTDTQYFGPGTRLTVL.

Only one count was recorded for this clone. For the CDR3, the DNA is TGTGCCAGCTCACCAGCAGGGTCTGGAAACACCATATATTTT. It specifies CASSPAGSGNTIYF. The chain is built from TRBV18 and TRBJ1-3, with D tentatively TRBD1 (5 bases). Germline CDR1 and CDR2: KGHSH and LQKENI. The CDR3 spans 14 residues. The V end was cut by 2 bases, the J end by 1 base, with 6 bases between.

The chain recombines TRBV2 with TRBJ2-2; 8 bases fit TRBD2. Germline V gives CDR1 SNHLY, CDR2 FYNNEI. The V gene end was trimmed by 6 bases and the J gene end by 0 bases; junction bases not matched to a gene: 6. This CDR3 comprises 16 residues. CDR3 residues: CASSVRGVSNTGELFF. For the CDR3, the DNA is TGTGCCAGCAGCGTGCGGGGGGTCTCGAACACCGGGGAGCTGTTTTTT.

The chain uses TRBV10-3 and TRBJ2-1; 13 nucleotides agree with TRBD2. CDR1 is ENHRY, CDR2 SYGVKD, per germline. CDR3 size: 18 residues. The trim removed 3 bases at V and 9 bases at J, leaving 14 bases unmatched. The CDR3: CAISDPMGLAGKGSEQFF. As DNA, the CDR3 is TGTGCCATCAGTGACCCTATGGGACTAGCGGGAAAGGGAAGTGAGCAGTTCTTC.

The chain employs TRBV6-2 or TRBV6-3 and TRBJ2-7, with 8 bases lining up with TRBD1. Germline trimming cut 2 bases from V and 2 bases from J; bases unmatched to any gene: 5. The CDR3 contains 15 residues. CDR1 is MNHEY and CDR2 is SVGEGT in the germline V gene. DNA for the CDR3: TGTGCCAGCAGTTACAGACAGGGGCCCACCTACGAGCAGTACTTC. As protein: CASSYRQGPTYEQYF.

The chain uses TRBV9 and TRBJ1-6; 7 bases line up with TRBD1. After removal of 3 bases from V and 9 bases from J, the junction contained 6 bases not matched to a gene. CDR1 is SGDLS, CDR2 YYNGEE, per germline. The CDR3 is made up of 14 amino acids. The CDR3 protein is CASSAQGMGSPLHF. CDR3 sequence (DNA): TGTGCCAGCAGCGCACAGGGGATGGGTTCACCCCTCCACTTT.

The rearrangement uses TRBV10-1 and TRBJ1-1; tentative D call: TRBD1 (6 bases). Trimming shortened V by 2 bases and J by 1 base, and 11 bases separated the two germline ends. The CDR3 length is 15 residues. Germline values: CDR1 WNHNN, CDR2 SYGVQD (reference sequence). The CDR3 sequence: CASSEARGGNTEAFF. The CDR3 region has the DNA TGCGCCAGCAGTGAGGCCAGGGGCGGGAACACTGAAGCTTTCTTT.

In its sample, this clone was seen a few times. The CDR3 DNA sequence: TGTGCCAGCAGTCCCGGGACACCGAACACTGAAGCTTTCTTT. It translates to CASSPGTPNTEAFF. The V call is TRBV6-5, the J call TRBJ1-1; D is perhaps TRBD1 (6 bases). The CDR3 has 14 residues. Looked up from germline, CDR1 is MNHEY and CDR2 is SVGAGI. Trimming took 5 bases from V and 1 from J, leaving 11 bases between them.

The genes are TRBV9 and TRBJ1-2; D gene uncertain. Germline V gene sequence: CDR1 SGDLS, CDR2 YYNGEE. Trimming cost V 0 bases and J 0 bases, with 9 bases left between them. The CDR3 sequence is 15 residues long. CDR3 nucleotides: TGTGCCAGCAGCGTAGGGGCGGGCGCTAACTATGGCTACACCTTC. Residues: CASSVGAGANYGYTF.

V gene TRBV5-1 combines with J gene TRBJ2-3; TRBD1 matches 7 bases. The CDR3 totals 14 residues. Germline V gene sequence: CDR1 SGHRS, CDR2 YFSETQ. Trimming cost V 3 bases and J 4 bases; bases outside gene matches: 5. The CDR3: CASSWRQGSDTQYF. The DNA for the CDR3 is TGCGCCAGCAGCTGGAGACAGGGCTCAGATACGCAGTATTTT.